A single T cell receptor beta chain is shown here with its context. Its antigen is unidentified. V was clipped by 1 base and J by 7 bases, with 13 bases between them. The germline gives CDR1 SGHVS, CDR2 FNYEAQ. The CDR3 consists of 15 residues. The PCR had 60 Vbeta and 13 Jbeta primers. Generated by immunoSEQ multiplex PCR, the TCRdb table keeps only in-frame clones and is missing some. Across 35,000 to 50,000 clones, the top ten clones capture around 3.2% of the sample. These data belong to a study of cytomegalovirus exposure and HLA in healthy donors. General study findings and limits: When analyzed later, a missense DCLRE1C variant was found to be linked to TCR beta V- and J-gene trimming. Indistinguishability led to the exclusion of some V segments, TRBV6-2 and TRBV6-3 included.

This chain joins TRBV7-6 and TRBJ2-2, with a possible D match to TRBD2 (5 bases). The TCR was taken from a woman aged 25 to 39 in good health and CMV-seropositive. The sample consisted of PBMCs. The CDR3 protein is CASSLGTAGGGELFF. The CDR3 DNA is TGTGCCAGCAGCTTAGGAACCGCCGGAGGCGGGGAGCTGTTTTTT.